A few counts support the clone carrying this T cell receptor beta chain. Its target is unknown. RNA transcripts were the template for amplifying TCR beta CDR3 regions. First-round RT-PCR targeting the TCR CDR3 was performed with the HTBI primer set. TCRdb reanalysed the multiplex PCR reads using MiXCR and keeps one entry per CDR3 protein. The sample shows approximately 360,000 distinct CDR3 sequences, just under 25% of them seen only once. The data were obtained in a study of T cells in Graves' hyperthyroidism and ophthalmopathy. Study-level background: Peripheral blood specimens were obtained at initial diagnosis, prior to any treatment. Study observations and caveats: Most thyroid clonotypes expanded above 0.001 appeared in blood too.

CDR3 length: 15 amino acids. CDR1 is DFQATT and CDR2 is SNEGSKA in the germline V gene (reference sequence). The V segment lost 3 bases and the J segment 1 base; nucleotides outside the gene matches: 6. The sample was blood. This TCR derives from a man aged 45-60 years with Graves' hyperthyroidism. The rearrangement uses TRBV20-1 and TRBJ2-1; TRBD2 matches 7 bases. The CDR3 sequence is CSASPTGRSYNEQFF. CDR3 coding DNA: TGCAGTGCTAGCCCGACCGGGAGGTCCTACAATGAGCAGTTCTTC.